Listed here is a single TCR beta chain. Its antigen is not identified. The PCR contained 60 Vbeta and 13 Jbeta primers. Only in-frame clones appear in the TCRdb table, and some are missing; sequencing was by immunoSEQ multiplex PCR. The repertoire holds about 89,000 clones, with around 84% as singletons. The sample comes from a study of cytomegalovirus exposure and HLA in healthy donors. Study-level findings and limits: Reports state that TCR beta sequences accurately predicted most subjects' HLA-A and HLA-B alleles. With DRB1 most and HLA-C fewest, TCR association rates differed between HLA loci in a later analysis. Because they were indistinguishable, some V segments, including TRBV6-2 and TRBV6-3, were excluded.

CDR3 length equals 14 residues. Trimming removed 4 bases at V and 2 bases at J, with 13 bases between. CDR1 is SGHRS and CDR2 is YFSETQ in the germline V gene. Sequenced sample: PBMCs. This receptor was obtained from a man aged 40-49 years in good health and CMV-seropositive. This chain connects TRBV5-1 to TRBJ2-7, with a tentative D call TRBD1 (6 bases). The chain's CDR3 is CASSPGTPPYEQYF. The CDR3 DNA follows: TGCGCCAGCAGCCCCGGGACACCCCCCTACGAGCAGTACTTC.